The clone carrying this T cell receptor (beta chain) came up a few times. Antigen specificity is unknown. TCRdb reanalysed the 5' RACE reads using MiXCR and keeps one entry per CDR3 protein. Seen here are roughly 250,000 distinct CDR3 sequences, 11% to 15% observed once, and the top ten hold 8.5% to 10%. These data come from a study of identical twins. The CDR3 is 16 residues long. Germline lookup yields CDR1 LGHDT and CDR2 YNNKEL (reference sequence). Unmatched junction bases numbered 4, after V lost 8 bases and J lost 1 base. General observations from the study: When twins shared out-of-frame alpha sequences, those sequences had excess low generation probability. Invariant MAIT and iNKT cells could partly confound zero-insertion analyses. A lower insertion count was a feature of abundant cord blood beta clonotypes, with no such feature in memory repertoires.

Sequencing used memory (CD45RO+) T cells sorted from blood. The clonotype originates from a woman aged 18-29 years in good health. The V gene is TRBV3-1, the J gene TRBJ2-6, with 11 bases that match TRBD1. CDR3 nucleotides: TGTGCCAGCCTGGGACAGGGGGGTTCTGGGGCCAACGTCCTGACTTTC. It translates to CASLGQGGSGANVLTF.